These 10 T cell receptor beta chains share one sample of origin, sequenced in a study of shared clonotypes between healthy human individuals. The table came from immunoSEQ multiplex PCR; TCRdb's copy has only in-frame clones and leaves some out. The table has under 2.5 million clones, 92% seen once. The specimen was naive CD4+ T cells from PBMCs. Subset reported: CD45RA+ positively selected. These receptors were obtained from a man between 18 and 29 years old in good health. Some clones in this sample may be carry-over from other donors' samples.

The V gene is TRBV4-2, the J gene TRBJ2-3, with D uncertain. Trimming removed 1 base from V and 4 bases from J, with 9 bases in between. Germline loops: CDR1 LGHNA, CDR2 YNFKEQ. The CDR3 length is 14 residues. The chain's CDR3 is CASSQGYDADTQYF. CDR3 DNA sequence: TGTGCCAGCAGCCAAGGGTACGACGCAGATACGCAGTATTTT.

The V gene is TRBV20-1, the J gene TRBJ2-3; the D is unclear. There are 10 residues in the CDR3. V lost 8 bases and J lost 5, with 8 bases in between. Per germline, CDR1 DFQATT and CDR2 SNEGSKA (reference sequence). CDR3 sequence (DNA): TGCAGTCTCCAAAGAGATACGCAGTATTTT. Translation: CSLQRDTQYF.

CDR3 region: CASRTIGTVGNTIYF. The CDR3 coding sequence is TGTGCCAGCAGGACTATCGGGACAGTTGGAAACACCATATATTTT. This rearrangement joins TRBV28 to TRBJ1-3; 7 bases map to TRBD1. Germline V gives CDR1 MDHEN, CDR2 SYDVKM. V shed 6 bases, J shed 3 bases, and the junction held 8 bases outside the gene matches. The CDR3 runs 15 residues.

The V and J genes are TRBV19 and TRBJ1-5; 8 bases match TRBD1. V was clipped by 4 bases and J by 4 bases; unmatched bases: 9. The CDR3 is 16 amino acids. The germline gives CDR1 LNHDA, CDR2 SQIVND (reference sequence). DNA of the CDR3: TGTGCCAGTAGTACCGTAAGGACAGGGACGAATCAGCCCCAGCATTTT. It specifies CASSTVRTGTNQPQHF.

J is TRBJ2-7 and V is TRBV2; possible D gene TRBD1, 6 bases. CDR3 length equals 13 residues. Trimming stripped 8 bases from V and 0 bases from J, with 11 bases between. Germline-derived CDR1 and CDR2 are SNHLY and FYNNEI. The chain's CDR3 is CASQGNLSYEQYF. The CDR3 DNA reads as TGTGCCAGCCAGGGGAACCTCTCCTACGAGCAGTACTTC.

The chain joins TRBV28 to TRBJ2-2; D is perhaps TRBD1 (5 bases). CDR1 and CDR2 from the germline V gene are MDHEN and SYDVKM. V lost 3 bases and J lost 5, with 13 bases in between. This CDR3 has 15 residues. CDR3 in DNA: TGTGCCAGCAGTTTTCCCGAAAGGGGAACCGGGGAGCTGTTTTTT. Protein sequence: CASSFPERGTGELFF.

The chain links TRBV19 to TRBJ2-1; TRBD2 might be the D (6 bases). The V end lost 7 bases, the J end lost 12 bases, and 22 bases lay between the germline ends. CDR1 and CDR2 (germline): LNHDA, SQIVND (reference sequence). This CDR3 is built from 14 residues. CDR3 loop: CASTYTGTAWGQFF. The DNA of the CDR3 is TGTGCCAGTACTTACACCGGGACTGCTTGGGGGCAGTTCTTC.

The rearrangement joins TRBV6-1 to TRBJ2-1, with D hard to call. V lost 1 base, J lost 13 bases, and 17 bases lay in between. The CDR3 has 14 amino acids. Germline V gene sequence: CDR1 MNHNS, CDR2 SASEGT. CDR3 region: CASSEGRQWPLQFF. CDR3 sequence (DNA): TGTGCCAGCAGTGAAGGAAGGCAGTGGCCCCTTCAGTTCTTC.

Notes on this clone: Other DNA sequences in the sample encode the same CDR3. The chain recombines TRBV18 with TRBJ1-1, with TRBD1 matching 7 bases. Germline CDR1 and CDR2: KGHSH and LQKENI. This CDR3 contains 14 residues. Trimming at V came to 3 bases and at J to 4 bases, leaving 5 bases not matched to a gene. CDR3 in amino acids: CASSPRQGGTEAFF. Here the CDR3 DNA reads TGTGCCAGCTCACCCCGACAGGGCGGCACTGAAGCTTTCTTT.

Points on this clone: Different DNA sequences within this sample yield the same CDR3. The gene calls are TRBV4-1 and TRBJ2-3; 8 bases match TRBD2. There are 14 residues in the CDR3. Germline CDR1 reads MGHRA; CDR2 reads YSYEKL. With 2 bases clipped from V and 3 bases from J, the junction kept 1 base outside the gene matches. In nucleotides, the CDR3 is TGCGCCAGCAGCCAACGGGAGGGGACAGATACGCAGTATTTT. Protein sequence: CASSQREGTDTQYF.